This T cell receptor (beta chain) originates from a study of T cell responses to AZD1222 COVID-19 vaccine. Study findings and constraints: Most donors were white British, females outnumbered males, and clonal diversity was possibly underestimated. Repertoire sampling occurred only after the peak T cell response.

Trimming took off 2 bases at V and 0 bases at J, with 17 bases between the two ends. Germline V CDR1 and CDR2: GTSNPN, SVGIG (reference sequence). The CDR3 is 17 residues long. Produced via immunoSEQ multiplex PCR; TCRdb's table is partial and in-frame only. The data contain 95,000 to 150,000 clones, around 83% of them seen just once; the ten biggest clones take up approximately 4.4%. This clone appeared a single time. Its antigen is not known. This receptor was identified in an adult who received the AZD1222 COVID-19 vaccine. Sequences were derived from peripheral blood, sampled 28 days after the second AZD1222 dose. The chain carries TRBV30 and TRBJ1-3; a weak D match, TRBD1 (5 bases). In DNA, the CDR3 is TGTGCCTGGAGTCCTACGAGGGACTCCCACTCTGGAAACACCATATATTTT. This translates into CAWSPTRDSHSGNTIYF.